One TCR beta chain is described in this entry. This sample is drawn from a study of blood T cell repertoires in COVID-19. This CDR3 is 13 amino acids long. Deletions cut 6 bases from V and 6 bases from J, with 11 bases between. From germline, CDR1 is MNHEY and CDR2 SMNVEV (reference sequence). Clones were read by immunoSEQ multiplex PCR, and TCRdb kept only the in-frame ones, dropping some. The table includes 200,000 to 250,000 clones, about 90% detected once. The origin of this receptor is a man aged 60 to 75 with COVID-19, enrolled during active disease. This rearrangement joins TRBV27 to TRBJ2-2; a possible D gene is TRBD2 (6 bases). Material for sequencing was peripheral blood. The DNA for the CDR3 is TGTGCCAGCAGAGGAGGGTCGGCCGGGGAGCTGTTTTTT. Protein sequence: CASRGGSAGELFF.